These 13 T cell receptor beta chains were sequenced from one sample in a study of graft-versus-host responses after intestinal transplantation (dated by TCRdb to about 2021). Library preparation was by the immunoSEQ multiplex PCR assay. The immuneACCESS repertoire file appears here via TCRdb, limited to in-frame rearrangements. These files lack a portion of the clones; in checked studies, under half of the deficit traces to unresolved V genes, and the cause of the others is not known. This sample is represented by some 85,000 clones; around 86% of them were singletons. Around 8% of the sample goes to the ten largest clones. No antigen has been assigned to these receptors. What this sample's time point label stands for: cells obtained before transplantation from donor or recipient. The sequencing here drew on unstimulated CD8+ T cells sorted from spleen or lymph node cells, taken before transplant. These receptors came from a human donor who was the organ donor for an intestinal transplant.

V gene TRBV7-9 combines with J gene TRBJ1-1; weak D call: TRBD1 (6 bases). V dropped 5 bases and J dropped 3 bases, with 16 bases sitting between them. Germline V gene data show CDR1 as SEHNR and CDR2 as FQNEAQ (reference sequence). The CDR3 totals 15 residues. The CDR3: CASSPVGGKHTEAFF. The DNA of the CDR3 is TGTGCCAGCAGCCCAGTAGGGGGGAAGCACACTGAAGCTTTCTTT.

The rearrangement joins TRBV19 to TRBJ1-2; 7 bases are shared with TRBD1. This CDR3 is built from 17 residues. After removal of 3 bases from V and 4 bases from J, the junction contained 14 bases not matched to a gene. Germline V gene data show CDR1 as LNHDA and CDR2 as SQIVND (reference sequence). The CDR3 DNA is TGTGCCAGTAGTATTTTCACTGGGACAGACAGATTCTATGGCTACACCTTC. Its protein is CASSIFTGTDRFYGYTF.

The chain links TRBV5-1 to TRBJ2-3; D gene unclear. V was pared by 4 bases and J by 2 bases, with 2 bases between. Germline values: CDR1 SGHRS, CDR2 YFSETQ. The CDR3 runs to 11 residues. The CDR3 DNA reads as TGCGCCAGCAGCACCACAGATACGCAGTATTTT. Protein: CASSTTDTQYF.

The CDR3 region is CASSQDSTNTGELFF. The CDR3, as DNA: TGCGCCAGCAGCCAAGATAGTACGAACACCGGGGAGCTGTTTTTT. This sequence joins TRBV4-1 and TRBJ2-2, with unresolved D. V was clipped by 0 bases and J by 0 bases, with 5 bases between them. The CDR3 spans 15 residues. Germline assignment: CDR1 MGHRA and CDR2 YSYEKL.

The chain carries TRBV6-1 and TRBJ1-2; 9 nucleotides match TRBD1. This CDR3 contains 15 residues. Per germline, CDR1 MNHNS and CDR2 SASEGT. After removal of 3 bases from V and 5 bases from J, the junction contained 7 bases not matched to a gene. CDR3 sequence: CASSDETGGVYGYTF. As DNA, the CDR3 is TGTGCCAGCAGTGACGAGACAGGGGGAGTGTATGGCTACACCTTC.

The V gene is TRBV7-9, the J gene TRBJ2-7; D perhaps matches TRBD1 (6 bases). This CDR3 region has 12 residues. Germline lookup yields CDR1 SEHNR and CDR2 FQNEAQ (reference sequence). V was cut by 2 bases and J by 6 bases, with 8 bases left in between. CDR3 bases: TGTGCCAGCAGCTTAACCAGGGGCGAGCAGTACTTC. It codes for CASSLTRGEQYF.

This clone has more than one count but fewer than ten. The rearrangement uses TRBV28 and TRBJ2-7, with D unresolved. This CDR3 is 13 amino acids long. The germline V gene has CDR1 MDHEN and CDR2 SYDVKM. The V and J ends lost 8 bases and 5 bases respectively, with 16 bases between them. This CDR3 is CASGIPSSDEQYF. The CDR3 DNA is TGTGCCAGCGGTATCCCGAGTTCGGACGAGCAGTACTTC.

The V gene is TRBV7-3, the J gene TRBJ2-5; 7 nucleotides agree with TRBD1. The V segment lost 3 bases and the J segment 2 bases; nucleotides outside the gene matches: 6. The germline gives CDR1 SGHTA, CDR2 FQGTGA. This CDR3 has 15 residues. The CDR3 nucleotides read TGTGCCAGCAGCTTGTTCGGGACAGAACAAGAGACCCAGTACTTC. This translates into CASSLFGTEQETQYF. Combining the CDR3 with reference TRBV7-3 and TRBJ2-5 gives the whole variable domain GAGVSQTPSNKVTEKGKYVELRCDPISGHTALYWYRQSLGQGPEFLIYFQGTGAADDSGLPNDRFFAVRPEGSVSTLKIQRTERGDSAVYLCASSLFGTEQETQYFGPGTRLLVL.

The gene calls are TRBV2 and TRBJ2-7; D gene ambiguous. The germline V gene encodes CDR1 SNHLY and CDR2 FYNNEI. The ends were cut back, 6 bases at V and 2 bases at J, with 8 bases in the middle. The CDR3 totals 12 residues. The CDR3 DNA follows: TGTGCCAGCAGCGCCACCCCCTACGAGCAGTACTTC. As protein: CASSATPYEQYF.

This clone was recorded only once. This rearrangement joins TRBV10-1 to TRBJ2-7; possibly TRBD1 for D (5 bases). The germline gives CDR1 WNHNN, CDR2 SYGVQD (reference sequence). CDR3 length: 13 residues. V dropped 5 bases and J dropped 4 bases, with 12 bases sitting between them. The CDR3 is CASSPGYGYEQYF. The DNA for the CDR3 is TGCGCCAGCAGTCCAGGGTACGGGTACGAGCAGTACTTC.

This clone was seen a few times. This chain connects TRBV6-7 to TRBJ2-7; TRBD1 is a possible D gene (6 bases). TRBV6-7 is known as an ORF, though its function is uncertain. This CDR3 is 16 amino acids long. V was cut by 6 bases and J by 2 bases, with 20 bases left in between. CDR3 loop: CASRSPRQELTYEQYF. CDR3 bases: TGTGCCAGCAGGTCACCCCGACAGGAACTAACCTACGAGCAGTACTTC.

The chain is built from TRBV6-1 and TRBJ1-5, with a tentative D call TRBD1 (5 bases). Germline V gene lookup returns CDR1 MNHNS and CDR2 SASEGT. V was pared by 6 bases and J by 0 bases, with 12 bases between. This CDR3 has 15 residues. The CDR3 here is CASRGGFFSNQPQHF. In DNA, the CDR3 is TGTGCCAGCAGGGGGGGGTTCTTTAGCAATCAGCCCCAGCATTTT.

The chain joins TRBV30 to TRBJ2-1, with D perhaps TRBD1 (5 bases). The CDR3 has 15 residues. The germline V gene encodes CDR1 GTSNPN and CDR2 SVGIG (reference sequence). V was shortened by 3 bases and J by 0 bases, with 12 bases between the two germline ends. CDR3: CAWRGQARSYNEQFF. For the CDR3, the DNA is TGTGCCTGGAGGGGGCAGGCGCGCTCCTACAATGAGCAGTTCTTC.